This T cell receptor (beta chain) emerged from a study of T-cell memory formation after mild COVID-19. One entry per CDR3 protein results from TCRdb running MiXCR on the 5' RACE reads. In the table there are roughly 51,000 distinct CDR3 sequences, 7% to 8% of which are singletons. This clonotype was detected a few times. This CDR3 region has 14 residues. The germline CDR1 and CDR2 sequences are SGDLS and YYNGEE. V lost 0 bases to trimming and J lost 7 bases, with 13 bases between them. Source material: PBMCs or a T cell subset sorted from them (not recorded which). The origin of this receptor is a man younger than 30 who had mild COVID-19 (a few samples of this study predate the infection). Cell type and time point are not known. This chain joins TRBV9 and TRBJ2-5; D gene uncertain. CDR3 nucleotides: TGTGCCAGCAGCGTAGGGGCATCCCCTGGGACCCAGTACTTC. Amino acid sequence: CASSVGASPGTQYF.